These T cell receptor beta chains were read from a single sample in a study of T cell responses to AZD1222 COVID-19 vaccine. Produced via immunoSEQ multiplex PCR; TCRdb's table is partial and in-frame only. The sample lists 75,000 to 95,000 clones, roughly 85% occurring once. Sequenced material: peripheral blood, taken 28 days after the second AZD1222 dose. These receptors were obtained from an adult who received the AZD1222 COVID-19 vaccine. Each CDR3 is given with its conserved first and last residue. D genes are given only for firm matches. Part of the rows lack a size; the others show once, few, many or a class for expanded clones.

>.|TRBD2|TRBV6-5|TRBJ2-5
CASTGASGEETQYF
TGTGCCTCAACCGGGGCTAGCGGGGAAGAGACCCAGTACTTC
>.|.|TRBV5-4|TRBJ1-5
CASSLVPGEPQHF
TGTGCCAGCAGCTTGGTTCCGGGTGAGCCCCAGCATTTT
>once|.|TRBV30|TRBJ1-2
CAWRPLTRANYGYTF
TGTGCCTGGAGGCCATTGACAAGAGCTAACTATGGCTACACCTTC
>.|TRBD1|TRBV27|TRBJ2-4
CASSYLGQTFQYF
TGTGCCAGCAGTTACTTGGGACAGACCTTTCAGTACTTC
>once|.|TRBV7-6|TRBJ2-7
CASSPFGGSYEQYF
TGTGCCAGCAGCCCTTTCGGCGGCTCCTACGAGCAGTACTTC
>.|TRBD1|TRBV29-1|TRBJ2-3
CSVKTGTDTQYF
TGCAGCGTTAAGACAGGGACCGATACGCAGTATTTT
>.|.|TRBV5-1|TRBJ2-5
CASSLVSTEETQYF
TGCGCCAGCAGCTTGGTATCCACTGAAGAGACCCAGTACTTC
>.|.|TRBV24-1|TRBJ2-2
CATSDRGNTGELFF
TGTGCCACCAGTGATCGGGGGAACACCGGGGAGCTGTTTTTT
>.|.|TRBV27|TRBJ1-6
CASSEGGNSPLHF
TGTGCCAGCAGTGAAGGGGGTAATTCACCCCTCCACTTT
>.|TRBD1|TRBV24-1|TRBJ2-7
CATSDFWTGGSYEQYF
TGTGCCACCAGTGATTTCTGGACAGGGGGCTCCTACGAGCAGTACTTC
>.|.|TRBV3-1/TRBV3-2|TRBJ1-1
CASSQVGAEAFF
TGTGCCAGCAGCCAAGTTGGGGCTGAAGCTTTCTTT
>.|.|TRBV10-1|TRBJ1-6
CASSAGDSPLHF
TGCGCCAGCAGTGCCGGGGATTCACCCCTCCACTTT
>.|.|TRBV9|TRBJ1-5
CASSATGYSNQPQHF
TGTGCCAGCAGCGCAACAGGGTACAGCAATCAGCCCCAGCATTTT
>.|TRBD1|TRBV25-1|TRBJ2-1
CASSRTGELVYNEQFF
TGTGCCAGCAGTCGGACAGGGGAGTTGGTCTACAATGAGCAGTTCTTC
>.|.|TRBV2|TRBJ2-1
CASSGGTISYNEQFF
TGTGCCAGCAGTGGAGGGACCATCTCCTACAATGAGCAGTTCTTC
>.|.|TRBV3-1/TRBV3-2|TRBJ2-3
CASSGGGTTTDTQYF
TGTGCCAGCAGCGGCGGTGGCACAACCACAGATACGCAGTATTTT
>few|TRBD2|TRBV29-1|TRBJ2-7
CSAAGGGNYEQYF
TGCAGCGCAGCTGGGGGGGGGAACTACGAGCAGTACTTC
>once|.|TRBV10-3|TRBJ2-3
CAISEARGDTQYF
TGTGCCATCAGTGAGGCACGGGGAGATACGCAGTATTTT
>.|TRBD1|TRBV7-9|TRBJ2-2
CASSLQGANTGELFF
TGTGCCAGCAGCTTACAGGGGGCGAATACCGGGGAGCTGTTTTTT
>few|.|TRBV19|TRBJ2-1
CASSISGEQFF
TGTGCCAGTAGTATTTCAGGGGAGCAGTTCTTC
>.|.|TRBV7-3|TRBJ2-5
CASRRTGSNQETQYF
TGTGCCAGCAGACGAACAGGGTCCAACCAAGAGACCCAGTACTTC
>.|TRBD2|TRBV9|TRBJ2-5
CASARGASGNQETQYF
TGTGCCAGCGCTAGGGGGGCTAGCGGGAATCAAGAGACCCAGTACTTC
>.|.|TRBV27|TRBJ1-6
CASRRGDIMINSPLHF
TGTGCCAGCAGACGAGGTGATATAATGATTAATTCACCCCTCCACTTT
>once|.|TRBV28|TRBJ2-7
CASPSGGGEQYF
TGTGCCAGCCCTAGCGGAGGGGGCGAGCAGTACTTC
>.|.|TRBV19|TRBJ2-1
CASSSGDAGRNEQFF
TGTGCCAGTAGTTCTGGGGACGCGGGGAGGAATGAGCAGTTCTTC
>once|.|TRBV5-1|TRBJ1-1
CASSSVPSGGLNTEAFF
TGCGCCAGCAGCTCAGTCCCCTCTGGGGGGCTGAACACTGAAGCTTTCTTT
>once|.|TRBV6-5|TRBJ1-3
CASSYSRPHSGNTIYF
TGTGCCAGCAGTTACTCCAGGCCGCACTCTGGAAACACCATATATTTT
>.|.|TRBV9|TRBJ1-1
CASSVHEWSVTEAFF
TGTGCCAGCAGCGTCCATGAGTGGTCGGTGACTGAAGCTTTCTTT
>.|.|TRBV2|TRBJ2-1
CASSSDGRSYNEQFF
TGTGCCAGCAGCTCCGATGGCCGCTCCTACAATGAGCAGTTCTTC
>.|.|TRBV7-3|TRBJ1-5
CASSLGGIRNQPQHF
TGTGCCAGCAGCCTTGGCGGGATTCGCAATCAGCCCCAGCATTTT
>.|.|TRBV6-2/TRBV6-3|TRBJ2-7
CASSYFDYRLHEQYF
TGTGCCAGCAGTTACTTTGACTATCGGTTACACGAGCAGTACTTC
>.|.|TRBV12-3/TRBV12-4|TRBJ1-2
CASNNERSDVFSF
TGTGCCAGCAATAACGAGAGATCCGACGTATTCTCCTTC
>once|.|TRBV6-5|TRBJ1-6
CASTPGGVGLPPLHF
TGTGCCAGCACTCCCGGCGGGGTCGGTTTGCCACCCCTCCACTTT
>.|TRBD1|TRBV27|TRBJ1-4
CASRLTGWGGPTNEKLFF
TGTGCCAGCAGGTTGACAGGGTGGGGGGGACCAACTAATGAAAAACTGTTTTTT
>.|TRBD1|TRBV5-6|TRBJ1-2
CASSPGTGGVSFYGYTF
TGTGCCAGCAGCCCCGGGACAGGGGGCGTCAGTTTCTATGGCTACACCTTC
>few|.|TRBV6-7|TRBJ1-2
CASSPPPRGYTF
TGTGCCAGCAGCCCACCCCCGAGGGGCTACACCTTC
>few|.|TRBV3-1/TRBV3-2|TRBJ2-7
CASSQGFYEQYF
TGTGCCAGCAGCCAGGGTTTCTACGAGCAGTACTTC
>.|.|TRBV11-2|TRBJ2-7
CASSFYEIPYEQYF
TGTGCCAGCAGCTTCTATGAAATCCCATACGAGCAGTACTTC
>.|.|TRBV6-5|TRBJ1-2
CASSYGGTSRALGYTF
TGTGCCAGCAGTTACGGAGGGACCTCTCGCGCCCTTGGCTACACCTTC
>.|.|TRBV11-2|TRBJ1-2
CASSLQGVGYGYTF
TGTGCCAGCAGCCTACAGGGAGTTGGCTATGGCTACACCTTC
>.|.|TRBV7-9|TRBJ2-3
CASSKSTDTQYF
TGTGCCAGCAGCAAAAGCACAGATACGCAGTATTTT